Following are 26 T cell receptor beta chains from one sample sequenced in a study of T cells in tumors after PD-1 blockade. Sequencing used immunoSEQ multiplex PCR; TCRdb keeps in-frame clones, though not all of them. This table holds 50,000 to 75,000 clones, 74% found once. Here the sequenced sample was PBMCs, taken after anti-PD-1 treatment. Source of these receptors: a human donor with basal cell carcinoma.

In this sample, this clone turned up once. This chain connects TRBV30 to TRBJ2-3; possible D gene TRBD1, 5 bases. Trimming stripped 5 bases from V and 0 bases from J, with 6 bases between. Germline V gives CDR1 GTSNPN, CDR2 SVGIG (reference sequence). The CDR3 length is 12 residues. The CDR3 loop is CAWGASTDTQYF. In DNA, the CDR3 is TGTGCCTGGGGGGCTAGCACAGATACGCAGTATTTT.

This clone was observed a handful of times. The identical CDR3 is also encoded by other nucleotide sequences in the sample. The chain recombines TRBV30 with TRBJ1-2, with 7 nucleotides matching TRBD1. The V and J ends lost 1 base and 2 bases, in that order; junction bases with no gene match: 1. In germline, CDR1 is GTSNPN, CDR2 SVGIG (reference sequence). The CDR3 extends over 13 amino acids. Written as DNA, the CDR3 is TGTGCCTGGAGTGGACAGGGAAACTATGGCTACACCTTC. It codes for CAWSGQGNYGYTF. Full variable domain (rest looked up from reference TRBV30 and TRBJ1-2): SQTIHQWPATLVQPVGSPLSLECTVEGTSNPNLYWYRQAAGRGLQLLFYSVGIGQISSEVPQNLSASRPQDRQFILSSKKLLLSDSGFYLCAWSGQGNYGYTFGSGTRLTVV.

This chain joins TRBV5-6 and TRBJ2-2, with 8 bases fitting TRBD2. CDR1 SGHDT and CDR2 YYEEEE come from the germline V gene. The CDR3 is made up of 15 amino acids. The J segment lost 4 bases and the V segment lost 4 bases, leaving 6 bases of the junction unmatched. CDR3: CASSPGGAGTGELFF. CDR3 bases: TGTGCCAGCAGCCCCGGGGGGGCGGGCACCGGGGAGCTGTTTTTT.

The chain recombines TRBV2 with TRBJ2-5; D might be TRBD2 (6 bases). The V gene's germline CDR1 is SNHLY and CDR2 FYNNEI. The V and J ends lost 7 bases and 5 bases respectively, with 17 bases between them. This CDR3 spans 14 amino acids. The CDR3 region has the DNA TGTGCCAGCATTCTCAGGGAGGCTGGGGAGACCCAGTACTTC. Residues: CASILREAGETQYF.

This clone is a singleton in its sample. The chain recombines TRBV24-1 with TRBJ2-3; TRBD2 is a possible D gene (7 bases). Deletions cut 1 base from V and 0 bases from J, with 22 bases between. The germline V gene encodes CDR1 KGHDR and CDR2 SFDVKD. The CDR3 sequence is 20 residues long. The CDR3 nucleotides are TGTGCCACCAGTGATTTCGGTGGGGGCGGGGGCCGCTCTAGCACAGATACGCAGTATTTT. It specifies CATSDFGGGGGRSSTDTQYF.

V and J are TRBV6-5 and TRBJ2-5; perhaps D is TRBD1 or TRBD2 (5 bases each). The V end was cut by 6 bases, the J end by 5 bases, with 13 bases between. CDR1 is MNHEY and CDR2 is SVGAGI in the germline V gene. The CDR3 has 13 amino acids. The CDR3 here is CASSLPGRETQYF. CDR3 nucleotides: TGTGCCAGCAGCCTGCCGGGGCGGGAGACCCAGTACTTC.

The J gene is TRBJ2-7, the V gene TRBV10-2, with D possibly TRBD1 on 5 matching bases. In germline, CDR1 is WSHSY, CDR2 SAAADI. V lost 5 bases to trimming and J lost 5 bases, with 22 bases between them. CDR3 size: 16 residues. CDR3 amino acids: CASSTIRNRSMHEQYF. The CDR3 nucleotides read TGCGCCAGCAGTACAATCCGGAACAGGTCAATGCACGAGCAGTACTTC.

The chain uses TRBV7-8 and TRBJ2-5; D call uncertain. V lost 5 bases and J lost 1, with 23 bases in between. The length of the CDR3 is 18 residues. CDR1 and CDR2 (germline): SGHVS, FQNEAQ. For the CDR3, the DNA is TGTGCCAGCAGCGCCGCGACCTCGGCCCGTAACTCCCAAGAGACCCAGTACTTC. Protein sequence: CASSAATSARNSQETQYF.

This clone was seen more than once but under ten times. The chain carries TRBV7-2 and TRBJ2-7, with D possibly being TRBD2 (7 bases). The CDR3 runs 17 residues. CDR1 is SGHTA, CDR2 FQGNSA, per germline. V lost 0 bases and J lost 7, with 22 bases in between. Here the CDR3 DNA reads TGTGCCAGCAGCTTAGCGGGGGGGGCCAAGAGGACGGGAGAGCAGTACTTC. Protein: CASSLAGGAKRTGEQYF.

The chain couples TRBV6-2 or TRBV6-3 to TRBJ1-6; D is unclear. Trimming pared 4 bases from V and 13 bases from J, leaving 11 bases between. CDR3 length equals 12 residues. Germline V lookup: CDR1 MNHEY, CDR2 SVGEGT. CDR3 in amino acids: CASSSTAWPLHF. The DNA for the CDR3 is TGTGCCAGCAGTTCCACTGCCTGGCCCCTCCACTTT.

The chain employs TRBV28 and TRBJ2-4, with 7 bases aligning to TRBD2. Germline lookup yields CDR1 MDHEN and CDR2 SYDVKM. With 5 bases clipped from V and 12 bases from J, the junction kept 16 bases outside the gene matches. This CDR3 has 15 amino acids. CDR3 protein: CASSKAGLEEKGQYF. The CDR3 nucleotides read TGTGCCAGCAGTAAAGCGGGACTTGAGGAAAAGGGTCAGTACTTC.

Remarks on this clone: Sequence at one end of the junction differs from germline and may be a read error. The chain has TRBV7-7 and TRBJ2-5; TRBD2 matches 14 bases. This CDR3 region has 15 residues. CDR1 is SSHAT, CDR2 FNYEAQ, per germline (reference sequence). CDR3 in DNA: TGTGCTAGCAGCCAGACTAGCGGGGGGGCAGAGACCCAGTACTTC. Protein product: CASSQTSGGAETQYF.

This clone was seen once. The chain couples TRBV28 to TRBJ2-7, with D maybe TRBD2 (6 bases). The V gene's germline CDR1 is MDHEN and CDR2 SYDVKM. The CDR3 spans 14 residues. V lost 4 bases and J 2 bases, leaving 12 bases between the germline ends. The CDR3 region is CASSWASVAYEQYF. As DNA, the CDR3 is TGTGCCAGCAGTTGGGCTAGCGTTGCCTACGAGCAGTACTTC.

This clone has ten or more counts. V and J are TRBV6-1 and TRBJ2-5; 11 bases align to TRBD2. The CDR3 extends over 15 amino acids. CDR1 is MNHNS and CDR2 is SASEGT in the germline V gene. V was clipped by 2 bases and J by 5 bases; unmatched bases: 4. The CDR3 spells CASSELAGGGETQYF. The CDR3 region has the DNA TGTGCCAGCAGTGAACTAGCGGGGGGCGGGGAGACCCAGTACTTC.

This chain connects TRBV19 to TRBJ2-1; D possibly corresponds to TRBD1 (6 bases). Germline V gene data show CDR1 as LNHDA and CDR2 as SQIVND (reference sequence). There are 16 residues in the CDR3. The ends were cut back, 9 bases at V and 1 base at J, with 19 bases in the middle. This chain's CDR3 is CARTQPRTASYNEQFF. DNA for the CDR3: TGTGCCAGGACCCAACCTCGGACAGCTTCCTACAATGAGCAGTTCTTC.

The rearrangement uses TRBV2 and TRBJ1-6; D might be TRBD1 (5 bases). The CDR3 consists of 13 residues. Germline-derived CDR1 and CDR2 are SNHLY and FYNNEI. Trimming stripped 10 bases from V and 9 bases from J, with 16 bases between. The CDR3: CAIRGKPSSPLHF. The CDR3 DNA reads TGTGCCATCCGGGGGAAGCCAAGTTCACCCCTCCACTTT.

This chain's CDR3 is CASSVDRTNTGELFF. The DNA of the CDR3 is TGCGCCAGCAGCGTGGACAGGACCAACACCGGGGAGCTGTTTTTT. The chain carries TRBV10-1 and TRBJ2-2, with TRBD1 matching 7 bases. Per the germline V gene, CDR1 is WNHNN and CDR2 is SYGVQD (reference sequence). With 6 bases clipped from V and 2 bases from J, the junction kept 6 bases outside the gene matches. This CDR3 is built from 15 residues.

This chain connects TRBV27 to TRBJ1-1; 7 nucleotides line up with TRBD1. V trimming: 6 bases; J trimming: 5 bases; junction bases outside the gene matches: 6. Germline CDR1 reads MNHEY; CDR2 reads SMNVEV (reference sequence). CDR3 length: 13 residues. CDR3 protein: CASRLLRGTEAFF. The CDR3 region has the DNA TGTGCCAGCAGACTCCTCAGGGGGACTGAAGCTTTCTTT.

The chain recombines TRBV5-1 with TRBJ2-1; possible D gene TRBD1, 7 bases. From germline, CDR1 is SGHRS and CDR2 YFSETQ. The CDR3 has 16 amino acids. V was pared by 1 base and J by 4 bases, with 15 bases between. DNA of the CDR3: TGCGCCAGCAGCTTGATGGAGGGGGCAAGGTACAATGAGCAGTTCTTC. Translating it yields CASSLMEGARYNEQFF.

This clone came up once. V gene TRBV15 combines with J gene TRBJ1-4; D is possibly TRBD1 (5 bases). V lost 5 bases to trimming and J lost 5 bases, with 12 bases between them. Germline lookup yields CDR1 LNHNV and CDR2 YYDKDF (reference sequence). CDR3 length: 14 residues. The CDR3 loop is CATSLGLKNEKLFF. In DNA form, the CDR3 reads TGTGCCACCAGCTTGGGGCTCAAGAATGAAAAACTGTTTTTT.

The chain uses TRBV12-5 and TRBJ2-5, with 15 bases matching TRBD2. The V gene's germline CDR1 is LGHNT and CDR2 FRNRAP. The CDR3 sequence is 17 residues long. After removal of 5 bases from V and 2 bases from J, the junction contained 6 bases not matched to a gene. CDR3 DNA sequence: TGTGCTAGTGGTAGAGGGACTAGCGGGGGGTTACAAGAGACCCAGTACTTC. Translated: CASGRGTSGGLQETQYF.

This clone was observed a handful of times. The chain employs TRBV4-2 and TRBJ2-2; D is unclear. Germline V gene sequence: CDR1 LGHNA, CDR2 YNFKEQ. The length of the CDR3 is 13 residues. V dropped 4 bases and J dropped 4 bases, with 7 bases sitting between them. The CDR3 region has the DNA TGTGCCAGCAGCCTTACAAGCACCGGGGAGCTGTTTTTT. Translated: CASSLTSTGELFF.

This clone was seen more than once but under ten times. The J gene is TRBJ1-6, the V gene TRBV5-1; TRBD1 might be the D (5 bases). The V end lost 3 bases, the J end lost 7 bases, and 11 bases lay between the germline ends. CDR3 length: 14 amino acids. Germline-derived CDR1 and CDR2 are SGHRS and YFSETQ. CDR3 protein: CASSSGTFNSPLHF. For the CDR3, the DNA is TGCGCCAGCAGCTCGGGGACCTTCAATTCACCCCTCCACTTT.

A single count supports this clone. The genes are TRBV7-9 and TRBJ2-1; D is possibly TRBD2 (7 bases). CDR3 length equals 16 residues. From germline, CDR1 is SEHNR and CDR2 FQNEAQ (reference sequence). Trimming took off 3 bases at V and 8 bases at J, with 20 bases between the two ends. CDR3 loop: CASSFLSGGGRDEQFF. For the CDR3, the DNA is TGTGCCAGCAGCTTTCTCTCTGGCGGGGGCCGGGATGAGCAGTTCTTC.

This clone was seen more than once but under ten times. The V gene is TRBV19, the J gene TRBJ1-1; D remains ambiguous. The length of the CDR3 is 10 residues. Germline V gives CDR1 LNHDA, CDR2 SQIVND (reference sequence). CDR3 protein: CASGRTEAFF. CDR3 DNA sequence: TGTGCTTCCGGGAGAACTGAAGCTTTCTTT.

The chain employs TRBV6-6 and TRBJ1-2, with 9 bases fitting TRBD1. The germline V gene has CDR1 MNHNY and CDR2 SVGAGI (reference sequence). V lost 6 bases to trimming and J lost 3 bases; unmatched junction nucleotides: 5. CDR3 length equals 14 residues. The DNA for the CDR3 is TGTGCCAGCAGCCCCACAGGGGGCGACTATGGCTACACCTTC. It yields the protein CASSPTGGDYGYTF.